A few counts support the clone carrying this T cell receptor (beta chain). This specimen belongs to a study of beta chain features in type 1 diabetes. Reverse transcription of all isolated RNA meant that expressed TCRB transcripts were sequenced. The repertoire was sequenced with immunoSEQ multiplex PCR; TCRdb's copy has only in-frame clones and lacks some. The data show roughly 610,000 clones, with around 16% seen just once and about 0.086% held by the top ten. The CDR3 consists of 13 residues. The germline V gene encodes CDR1 SNHLY and CDR2 FYNNEI. V was clipped by 7 bases and J by 5 bases, with 14 bases between them.

V usage is TRBV2 and J usage is TRBJ1-2; D uncertain. Specimen: naive CD4+ T cells from blood. The TCR comes from a man between 18 and 29 years old in good health. The CDR3 DNA reads TGTGCCAGCACGAAGGCGGGGATTTATGGCTACACCTTC. It codes for CASTKAGIYGYTF.